A single count supports the clone carrying this T cell receptor (beta chain). Antigen unknown. Method: immunoSEQ multiplex PCR; TCRdb's copy keeps in-frame clones and lacks some. The repertoire includes over 50,000 clones, 92% of them detected once, and around 25% sits in the top ten. The data stem from a study of OX40 agonist ivuxolimab in advanced cancers. Study context: Mean age approximately 59 years, range about 20 to 90; about 85% male.

Regarding the study as a whole: The mean number of expanded clones was higher in CD8+ T cells than in CD4+.

Samples were taken at baseline and on day 1 of cycles 4 and 7. Sequencing was performed on CD4+ or CD8+ T cells sorted from blood, taken in a trial of the OX40 agonist ivuxolimab. This clonotype was sampled from an adult with an advanced solid tumor such as melanoma, head and neck, liver or kidney cancer.

The DNA for the CDR3 is TGTGCCAGCAGTTACTCGGGGGGCTCCTACGAGCAGTACTTC. It specifies CASSYSGGSYEQYF. The chain joins TRBV6-6 to TRBJ2-7; tentative D call: TRBD2 (6 bases). The CDR3 consists of 14 residues. In germline, CDR1 is MNHNY, CDR2 SVGAGI (reference sequence). The V and J ends lost 0 bases and 0 bases respectively, with 6 bases between them.